This is a list of T cell receptor beta chains from one sample in a study of response to subunit inactivated influenza vaccine. TCRdb re-called the RT-PCR reads through MiXCR, storing one row per CDR3 protein. The sample has about 190,000 distinct CDR3 sequences, 14% seen once. This material consisted of CD8+ T cells sorted from PBMCs, taken roughly 5 days after vaccination. Receptors originate from a man over 45 who received an inactivated influenza vaccine. Each CDR3 is given with its conserved first and last residue. The D gene is left open where the match is weak. Some rows have no size entry. The others give once, few or many, or a class for an expanded clone.

j_call,v_call,d_call,clone_size,cdr3_nt,cdr3_aa
TRBJ2-1,TRBV7-9,TRBD1,NA,TGTGCCAGCAGCCATGGACAGGGGAGTGATGAGCAGTTCTTC,CASSHGQGSDEQFF
TRBJ2-7,TRBV18,NA,NA,TGTGCCAGCTCACCGACTTTTGGGACGGGGTCCGAGCAGTACTTC,CASSPTFGTGSEQYF
TRBJ2-7,TRBV7-8,NA,NA,TGTGCCAGCAGCCAGCGTGTGACTCAAGTCTACGAGCAGTACTTC,CASSQRVTQVYEQYF
TRBJ1-4,TRBV4-1,NA,few,TGCGCCAGCAGCCAAGGGACAGCACCAGGCCCCACTAATGAAAAACTGTTTTTT,CASSQGTAPGPTNEKLFF
TRBJ2-1,TRBV6-5,NA,NA,TGTGCCAGCAGTTACTCTTCCCAGCTTAGCTCCTACAATGAGCAGTTCTTC,CASSYSSQLSSYNEQFF
TRBJ2-1,TRBV9,TRBD1,many,TGTGCCAGCAGCGTCACCGGGACAGGGAGAAATGAGCAGTTCTTC,CASSVTGTGRNEQFF
TRBJ2-1,TRBV18,NA,few,TGTGCCAGCTCACCAAGCGGGCCACCCTACAATGAGCAGTTCTTC,CASSPSGPPYNEQFF
TRBJ2-3,TRBV6-2/TRBV6-3,NA,few,TGTGCCAGCAGTTACTATCATGGGGGCACAGATACGCAGTATTTT,CASSYYHGGTDTQYF
TRBJ2-2,TRBV7-9,NA,few,TGTGCCAGCAGCTTCGGGACACTATACACCGGGGAGCTGTTTTTT,CASSFGTLYTGELFF
TRBJ2-5,TRBV7-3,NA,few,TGTGCCAGCAGCCACAGTGGCGGCCTACAAGAGACCCAGTACTTC,CASSHSGGLQETQYF
TRBJ2-7,TRBV13,NA,NA,TGTGCCAGCAGCCGTGGGGAGTCCGAGCAGTACTTC,CASSRGESEQYF
TRBJ1-4,TRBV9,NA,few,TGTGCCAGCAGCCAGTGGGGGGTTAATGAAAAACTGTTTTTT,CASSQWGVNEKLFF
TRBJ1-2,TRBV4-3,TRBD1,once,TGCGCCAGCAGCCACCGGGGACAGGGAAGCTATGGCTACACCTTC,CASSHRGQGSYGYTF
TRBJ2-1,TRBV4-3,TRBD1,NA,TGCGCCAGCAGCCTATTGACGGCTAGAGACAGGGGGTATGAGCAGTTCTTC,CASSLLTARDRGYEQFF
TRBJ2-3,TRBV15,TRBD1,many,TGTGCCACCAGCAGTGATGATCGACAGGGGAACTCCACCTGGGATACGCAGTATTTT,CATSSDDRQGNSTWDTQYF
TRBJ1-5,TRBV2,NA,few,TGTGCCAGCAGTGAAGTCTTTAGCAATCAGCCCCAGCATTTT,CASSEVFSNQPQHF
TRBJ1-1,TRBV9,NA,NA,TGTGCCAGCAGCGTAGGGGAGAGTGGGACTGAAGCTTTCTTT,CASSVGESGTEAFF
TRBJ2-7,TRBV12-3/TRBV12-4,TRBD1,many,TGTGCCAGCAGTTTCACTCGACAGGGTTCCTACGAGCAGTACTTC,CASSFTRQGSYEQYF
TRBJ2-5,TRBV6-2/TRBV6-3,NA,few,TGTGCCAGCAGTTACTCGAGCTGGGAGACGGAGACCCAGTACTTC,CASSYSSWETETQYF
TRBJ1-1,TRBV4-1,NA,few,TGCGCCAGCAGCCAAGAACCGTCGCTCACTGAAGCTTTCTTT,CASSQEPSLTEAFF
TRBJ1-1,TRBV30,NA,NA,TGTGCCAGGAGCGAAAACACTGAAGCTTTCTTT,CARSENTEAFF
TRBJ2-1,TRBV6-1,TRBD2,NA,TGTGCCAGCGGGGAAAGGATCGGACTAGCGTACAATGAGCAGTTCTTC,CASGERIGLAYNEQFF
TRBJ2-1,TRBV4-3,TRBD1,NA,TGCGCCAGCAGCCAAGATTCTCGACCGGGACAGGGACTCAATGAGCAGTTCTTC,CASSQDSRPGQGLNEQFF
TRBJ2-1,TRBV29-1,NA,NA,TGCAGCGTTGACTCGCCCTCCGGTTTCTACAATGAGCAGTTCTTC,CSVDSPSGFYNEQFF
TRBJ1-5,TRBV4-1,NA,few,TGCGCCAGCAGCTACGAGGGGAATCAGCCCCAGCATTTT,CASSYEGNQPQHF
TRBJ2-3,TRBV5-1,NA,NA,TGCGCCAGCGGCTTATGGACAGAAACAGATACGCAGTATTTT,CASGLWTETDTQYF
TRBJ2-7,TRBV28,TRBD2,many,TGTGCCAGCAGTAGGTCAGCGGGAGCCTCCTACGAGCAGTACTTC,CASSRSAGASYEQYF
TRBJ2-7,TRBV29-1,NA,few,TGCAGCGTTAAGGAGGGACGGACCTACGAGCAGTACTTC,CSVKEGRTYEQYF
TRBJ2-3,TRBV6-2/TRBV6-3,TRBD2,NA,TGTGCCAGCAGACCCCTAGCGGGAGGGTACACAGATACGCAGTATTTT,CASRPLAGGYTDTQYF
TRBJ1-5,TRBV12-3/TRBV12-4,NA,few,TGTGCCAGCAGTTTCCCGGGTCAGCCCCAGCATTTT,CASSFPGQPQHF
TRBJ2-1,TRBV2,TRBD2,few,TGTGCCAGCAGTGATCTGGCTAGCGGTGACAATGAGCAGTTCTTC,CASSDLASGDNEQFF
TRBJ2-7,TRBV9,TRBD2,NA,TGTGCCAGCAGTCTTAGCGGGACCTCCTCCTACGAGCAGTACTTC,CASSLSGTSSYEQYF